This T cell receptor beta chain was recorded in a study of Graves' ophthalmopathy and Graves' hyperthyroidism. The sample holds many counts of this clonotype. TCR beta CDR3 regions were amplified from RNA transcripts. Following a first-round RT-PCR that used HTBI primers, a second-round multiplex PCR was carried out. TCRdb re-called the multiplex PCR reads with MiXCR, one entry per CDR3 protein. The sample yields approximately 160,000 distinct CDR3 sequences, roughly two fifths seen once. Germline loops: CDR1 SEHNR, CDR2 FQNEAQ (reference sequence). Trimming took 7 bases from V and 5 from J; bases not matched to a gene: 7. The length of the CDR3 is 13 residues. Having ophthalmopathy, the donors showed moderate-to-severe activity, CAS ≥3 and NOSPECS ≥4, with disease lasting under 3 months.

The sample consisted of peripheral blood. The clonotype comes from a man aged 25 to 40 with Graves' ophthalmopathy. This rearrangement joins TRBV7-9 to TRBJ2-5; the match to TRBD1 covers 7 bases. This CDR3 reads CASNDRVAETQYF. CDR3 coding DNA: TGTGCCAGCAATGACAGGGTGGCGGAGACCCAGTACTTC.